The rows below give T cell receptor beta chains drawn from one sample of a study of T cell therapy after organ transplantation. These TCRs' antigens remain unknown. Data came from immunoSEQ multiplex PCR; TCRdb stores just in-frame clones and leaves some out. The sample shows approximately 20,000 clones, about four fifths of them seen only once. The sequences come from CD8+ T cells from blood, collected after autologous CMV-specific T cell therapy. The receptors were gathered from a human patient who had received a solid organ transplant and had CMV disease. Some T cells may be supplied by the graft donor. Each CDR3 is given with its conserved first and last residue. D genes are given only for firm matches. Size tells how often a clone was seen (once, few, many) or the class of an expanded clone, and some rows leave it out.

clone_size j_call v_call d_call cdr3_nt cdr3_aa
- TRBJ2-1 TRBV7-2 TRBD2 TGTGCCACCCCATCGCGGGAGGAGGGAAGAAATGAGCAGTTCTTC CATPSREEGRNEQFF
- TRBJ2-3 TRBV6-5 TRBD1 TGTGCCAGCAGTTACCGGGACAGCCCCACAGATACGCAGTATTTT CASSYRDSPTDTQYF
- TRBJ2-1 TRBV5-4 - TGTGCCAGCAGATTTGGACTTCCCTCCTACAATGAGCAGTTCTTC CASRFGLPSYNEQFF
- TRBJ2-7 TRBV5-4 - TGTGCCAGCGGCCGAAGGGACTTAAGCTCCTACGAGCAGTACTTC CASGRRDLSSYEQYF
few TRBJ2-7 TRBV27 TRBD1 TGTGCCAGCAGCTCCCGGGACAGGGGCCACGAGCAGTACTTC CASSSRDRGHEQYF
- TRBJ1-5 TRBV9 - TGTGCCAGCAGCGTAACCGACGGGCCCAATCAGCCCCAGCATTTT CASSVTDGPNQPQHF
- TRBJ1-1 TRBV15 TRBD1 TGTGCCACCAGCAGCCCCGGGACAGGGCTGAACACTGAAGCTTTCTTT CATSSPGTGLNTEAFF
- TRBJ2-7 TRBV11-3 TRBD1 TGTGCCAGCAGCTCAACCCGGACAGGGAACTACGAGCAGTACTTC CASSSTRTGNYEQYF
once TRBJ2-3 TRBV7-8 TRBD2 TGTGCCAGCAGCTTAAGTAGCGGGGGGGCGAATACGCAGTATTTT CASSLSSGGANTQYF
- TRBJ2-7 TRBV6-5 - TGTGCCAGCAGTTACGATCGAGAGACCTACGAGCAGTACTTC CASSYDRETYEQYF
- TRBJ2-1 TRBV6-5 - TGTGCCAGCAGTTACTCGGTTCTTGAGAATGAGCAGTTCTTC CASSYSVLENEQFF
- TRBJ1-3 TRBV6-5 TRBD1 TGTGCCAGCAGTACCACAGGGGGCCTTGGAAACACCATATATTTT CASSTTGGLGNTIYF
- TRBJ2-7 TRBV7-9 TRBD1 TGTGCCAGCAGGCTACAGGGGCGAAGGTACGAGCAGTACTTC CASRLQGRRYEQYF
- TRBJ2-7 TRBV25-1 - TGTGCCAGCAGTGGGGGGGTATACGAGCAGTACTTC CASSGGVYEQYF
- TRBJ2-5 TRBV5-6 - TGTGCCAGCAGCTTGGATTGGCAGGGTATATCGGAGACCCAGTACTTC CASSLDWQGISETQYF
medium-sized TRBJ2-1 TRBV4-3 TRBD2 TGCGCCAGCAGCCAAGCGTCCAGCGGGGGGCCGGGTTTGGGCAATGAGCAGTTCTTC CASSQASSGGPGLGNEQFF
- TRBJ2-6 TRBV6-4 - TGTGCCAGCAGTGACGAAGGGAGGTCTGGGGCCAACGTCCTGACTTTC CASSDEGRSGANVLTF
- TRBJ2-7 TRBV6-1 TRBD1 TGTGCCAGCAGTCAACAGGGGGTATCCTACGAGCAGTACTTC CASSQQGVSYEQYF
- TRBJ2-7 TRBV30 - TGTGCCTGGAGTGCAGGTACTTACTCCTACGAGCAGTACTTC CAWSAGTYSYEQYF
- TRBJ1-4 TRBV30 - TGTGCCTGGAGTGTAGGCCCTCCTCCCCGAGGTGAAAAACTGTTTTTT CAWSVGPPPRGEKLFF
- TRBJ1-1 TRBV6-1 - TGTGCCAGCAGTCCGGGAGAGTGGCTGAACACTGAAGCTTTCTTT CASSPGEWLNTEAFF
- TRBJ2-7 TRBV9 - TGTGCCAGCAGCGCCGAAGGACAGAGCTACGAGCAGTACTTC CASSAEGQSYEQYF
- TRBJ2-7 TRBV27 TRBD1 TGTGCCAGCAGTTCGGGACAGGGGCCGTCCTACGAGCAGTACTTC CASSSGQGPSYEQYF
- TRBJ2-7 TRBV10-3 TRBD2 TGTGCCATCAATCCTAGCGGGAGTGTCTACGAGCAGTACTTC CAINPSGSVYEQYF
- TRBJ1-2 TRBV5-1 TRBD1 TGCGCCAGCAGCTTGGAACGGACAGGTGATGGCTACACCTTC CASSLERTGDGYTF
- TRBJ2-2 TRBV30 - TGTGCCTGGAGGGCGAGAGGGGGTACCGGGGAGCTGTTTTTT CAWRARGGTGELFF
- TRBJ1-1 TRBV19 - TGTGCCAGTAGTATAGTTTCAGGAAACACTGAAGCTTTCTTT CASSIVSGNTEAFF
few TRBJ2-3 TRBV9 - TGTGCCAGCAGCGTAGCGGACACAGATACGCAGTATTTT CASSVADTDTQYF
few TRBJ1-5 TRBV11-2 - TGTGCCAGCAGCTTAGCGGGCTCCTCGGCCCAGCATTTT CASSLAGSSAQHF
- TRBJ1-6 TRBV6-5 - TGTGCCGGGGGCCAACCTAATTCACCCCTCCACTTT CAGGQPNSPLHF
- TRBJ2-2 TRBV7-6 TRBD2 TGTGCCAGCAGCCGCGGGACTAGCGGGAGTATTGGGGCCGGGGAGCTGTTTTTT CASSRGTSGSIGAGELFF
- TRBJ1-1 TRBV5-1 - TGCGCCAGCAGCTCCCTTCGGGACTCTATGGACACTGAAGCTTTCTTT CASSSLRDSMDTEAFF
few TRBJ2-2 TRBV2 TRBD1 TGTGCCAGCAGAACGAAACAGGGGGCGCTTGGCACCGGGGAGCTGTTTTTT CASRTKQGALGTGELFF
- TRBJ2-1 TRBV6-4 TRBD1 TGTGCCAGCAGTGAGGGACAGGGTTACAATGAGCAGTTCTTC CASSEGQGYNEQFF
- TRBJ1-1 TRBV27 - TGTGCCAGCAGTTTATCTCCAGGGACGAACATAGCTGAAGCTTTCTTT CASSLSPGTNIAEAFF
- TRBJ1-1 TRBV6-1 - TGCCAGCAGGGCAGGGGTCCCCTGACTGAAGCTTTCTTT CQQGRGPLTEAFF
- TRBJ2-6 TRBV19 - TGTGCCAGTAGTGAAGAGTTTAGGTCCGGGGCCAACGTCCTGACTTTC CASSEEFRSGANVLTF
- TRBJ2-1 TRBV6-4 - TGTGCCAGCAGTTTACGGGGGGCCGGTGAGCAGTTCTTC CASSLRGAGEQFF